This T cell receptor (beta chain) was recovered during a study of beta chain features in type 1 diabetes. About the study: What patients shared with healthy donors was a similar profile of age, gender and cell yields. Study-level findings and limits: Individuals with type 1 diabetes displayed fewer insertions and more deletions at VDJ junctions.

There are a few counts of this clone. As yet, its antigen is unknown. Different DNA sequences within this sample yield the same CDR3. Central memory, naive, regulatory and stem cell-like memory CD4+ cells were sorted by CD45RO/CCR7/CD25/CD127/CD95/CD27. TCRB transcripts that were expressed got sequenced, as all of the isolated RNA had been reverse transcribed. Method: immunoSEQ multiplex PCR; TCRdb's copy keeps in-frame clones and lacks some. The sample carries about half a million clones, about 32% recorded once. This CDR3 comprises 12 residues. Trimming cost V 4 bases and J 0 bases, with 3 bases left between them. CDR1 and CDR2 (germline): SGHDT, YYEEEE.

The TCR comes from a man between 18 and 35 years old in good health. The chain has TRBV5-6 and TRBJ2-3; D gene ambiguous. The sample taken for sequencing was naive CD4+ T cells from blood. CDR3 nucleotides: TGTGCCAGCAGCAGCAGCACAGATACGCAGTATTTT. It translates to CASSSSTDTQYF. Full variable domain (rest looked up from reference TRBV5-6 and TRBJ2-3): DAGVTQSPTHLIKTRGQQVTLRCSPKSGHDTVSWYQQALGQGPQFIFQYYEEEERQRGNFPDRFSGHQFPNYSSELNVNALLLGDSALYLCASSSSTDTQYFGPGTRLTVL.